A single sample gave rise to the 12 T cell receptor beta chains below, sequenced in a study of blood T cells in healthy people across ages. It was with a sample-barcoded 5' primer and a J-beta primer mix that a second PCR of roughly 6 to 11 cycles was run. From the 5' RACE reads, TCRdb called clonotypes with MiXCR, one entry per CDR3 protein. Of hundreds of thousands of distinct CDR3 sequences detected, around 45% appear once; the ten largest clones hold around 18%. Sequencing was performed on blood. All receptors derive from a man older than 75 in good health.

CDR3 coding DNA: TGCAGCGTTGCTCGCCAGCAAGAGACCCAGTACTTC. Amino acids: CSVARQQETQYF. The rearrangement joins TRBV29-1 to TRBJ2-5, with D unclear. CDR3 length: 12 residues. CDR1 and CDR2 from the germline V gene are SQVTM and ANQGSEA. V lost 4 bases and J lost 2, with 8 bases in between.

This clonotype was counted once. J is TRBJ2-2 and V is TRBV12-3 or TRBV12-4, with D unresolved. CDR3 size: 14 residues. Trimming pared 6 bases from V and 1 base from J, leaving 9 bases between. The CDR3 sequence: CASRLGKNTGELFF. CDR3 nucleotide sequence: TGTGCCAGCAGGTTGGGGAAGAACACCGGGGAGCTGTTTTTT.

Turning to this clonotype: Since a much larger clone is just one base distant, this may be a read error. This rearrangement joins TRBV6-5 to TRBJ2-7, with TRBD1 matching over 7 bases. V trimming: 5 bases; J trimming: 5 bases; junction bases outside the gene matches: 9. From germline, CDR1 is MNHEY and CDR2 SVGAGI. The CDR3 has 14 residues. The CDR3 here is CASSARRGPHEQYF. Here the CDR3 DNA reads TGTGCCAGCAGTGCCAGAAGGGGGCCCCACGAGCAGTACTTC.

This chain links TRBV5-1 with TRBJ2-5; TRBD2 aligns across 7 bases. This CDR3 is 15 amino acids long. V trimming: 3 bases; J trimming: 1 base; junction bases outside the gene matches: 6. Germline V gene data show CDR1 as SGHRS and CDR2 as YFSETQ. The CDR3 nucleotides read TGCGCCAGCAGCTGGGAGGGACCAAGCCAAGAGACCCAGTACTTC. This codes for CASSWEGPSQETQYF.

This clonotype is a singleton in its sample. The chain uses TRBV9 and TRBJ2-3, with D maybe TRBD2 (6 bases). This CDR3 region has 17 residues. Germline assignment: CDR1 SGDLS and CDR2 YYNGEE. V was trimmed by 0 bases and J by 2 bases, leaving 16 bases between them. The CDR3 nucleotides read TGTGCCAGCAGCGTAGAGGGAGCGGGTTTTCACACAGATACGCAGTATTTT. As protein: CASSVEGAGFHTDTQYF.

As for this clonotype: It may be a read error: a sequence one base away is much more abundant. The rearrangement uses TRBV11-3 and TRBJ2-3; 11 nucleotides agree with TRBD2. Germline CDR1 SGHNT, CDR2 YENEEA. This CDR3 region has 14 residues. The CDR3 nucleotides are TGTGCCAGCAGGACTAGCGGGAACACAGATGCGCAGTATTTT. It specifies CASRTSGNTDAQYF.

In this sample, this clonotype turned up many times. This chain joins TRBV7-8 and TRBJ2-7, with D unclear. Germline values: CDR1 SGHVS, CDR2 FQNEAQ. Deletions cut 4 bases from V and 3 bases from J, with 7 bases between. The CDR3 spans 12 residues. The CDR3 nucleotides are TGTGCCAGCAGCTACAACAGCTACGAGCAGTACTTC. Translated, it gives CASSYNSYEQYF.

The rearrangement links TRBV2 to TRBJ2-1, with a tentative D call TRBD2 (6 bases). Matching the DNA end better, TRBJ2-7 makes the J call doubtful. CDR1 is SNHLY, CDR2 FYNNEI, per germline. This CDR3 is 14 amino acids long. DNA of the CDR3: TGTGCCAGCAGAAACGCCGGGAGCTACAATGAGCAGTACTTC. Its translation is CASRNAGSYNEQYF.

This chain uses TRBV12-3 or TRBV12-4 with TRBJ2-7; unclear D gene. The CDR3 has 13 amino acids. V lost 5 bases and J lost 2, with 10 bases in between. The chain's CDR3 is CASSVVGTYEQYF. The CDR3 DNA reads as TGTGCCAGCAGTGTGGTAGGGACCTACGAGCAGTACTTC.

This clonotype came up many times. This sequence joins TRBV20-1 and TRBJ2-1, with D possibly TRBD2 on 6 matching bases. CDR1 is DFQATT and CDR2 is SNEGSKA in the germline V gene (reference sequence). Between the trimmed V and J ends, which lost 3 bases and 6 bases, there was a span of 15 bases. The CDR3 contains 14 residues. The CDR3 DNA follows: TGCAGTGCTAGTTTCCAGCGGGCGACCAATGAGCAGTTCTTC. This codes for CSASFQRATNEQFF.

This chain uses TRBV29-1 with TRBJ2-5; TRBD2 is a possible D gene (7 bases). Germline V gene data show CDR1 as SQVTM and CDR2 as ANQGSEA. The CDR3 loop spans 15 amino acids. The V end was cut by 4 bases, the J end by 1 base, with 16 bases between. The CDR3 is CSVGGGHVTQETQYF. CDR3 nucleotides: TGCAGCGTTGGCGGGGGACACGTCACCCAAGAGACCCAGTACTTC.

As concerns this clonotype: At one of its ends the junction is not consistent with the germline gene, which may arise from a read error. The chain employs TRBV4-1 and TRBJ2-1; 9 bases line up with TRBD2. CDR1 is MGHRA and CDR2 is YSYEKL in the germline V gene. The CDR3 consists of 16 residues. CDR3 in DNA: TGCGCCAGTAGCCAAGGACCGGCTAGCGGGGTGAATGAGCAGTTCTTC. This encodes CASSQGPASGVNEQFF.